This T cell receptor (beta chain) was documented in a study of regulatory T cells in long-lasting Graves disease. Study-wide results and caveats: Those with persistent Graves' had less TCR diversity than newly diagnosed patients. The researchers studied only peripheral blood, not thyroid tissue.

The table lists this clonotype with many counts. Its specificity is not known. The time point: newly diagnosed GD, antithyroid drugs for less than 3 months. Construction of the TCR library relied on RNA isolated from PBMCs. Sequencing libraries for TCR beta were prepared with iRepertoire HTBI primers and Arm-PCR of CDR3 regions. Each CDR3 protein gets one entry after TCRdb re-called the multiplex PCR reads with MiXCR. The sample includes approximately 400,000 distinct CDR3 sequences, 14% to 15% of them seen just once. A further study also used this sample, focusing on T cells in Graves' hyperthyroidism and ophthalmopathy. This second study notes: TCR CDR3 regions were first amplified by RT-PCR with HTBI primers. Most clonotypes expanded in thyroid above 0.001 were likewise present in blood.

The receptor was isolated from a woman in her 30s with Graves disease. Sample: peripheral blood mononuclear cells (PBMCs), taken at new diagnosis, from a patient treated with antithyroid drugs.

The CDR3 here is CASSQGLADTQYF. For the CDR3, the DNA is TGTGCCAGCAGCCAAGGACTGGCAGATACGCAGTATTTT. The V and J genes are TRBV3-1 and TRBJ2-3, with unresolved D. The germline V and J ends were trimmed by 1 base and 4 bases, with 6 bases remaining between them. CDR3 length equals 13 residues. The germline V gene encodes CDR1 LGHDT and CDR2 YNNKEL (reference sequence).